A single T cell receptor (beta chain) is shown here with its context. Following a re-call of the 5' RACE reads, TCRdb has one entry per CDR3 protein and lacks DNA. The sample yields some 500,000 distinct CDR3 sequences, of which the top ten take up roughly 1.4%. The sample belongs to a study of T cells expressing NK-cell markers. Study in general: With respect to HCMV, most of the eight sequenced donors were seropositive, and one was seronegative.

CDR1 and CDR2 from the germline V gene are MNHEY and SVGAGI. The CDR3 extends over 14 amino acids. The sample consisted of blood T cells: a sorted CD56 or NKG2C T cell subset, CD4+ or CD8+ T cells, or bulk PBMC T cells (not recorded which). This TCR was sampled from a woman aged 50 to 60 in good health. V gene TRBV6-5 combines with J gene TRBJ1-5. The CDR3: CASSSQWGNQPQHF.